This T cell receptor (beta chain) was profiled in a study of vaccination and CD4 T cells after COVID-19. The assay that was used to sequence DNA from cultured CD4+ T cells was the Oncomine TCR Beta short-read assay. TCRdb reanalysed the PCR reads using MiXCR and keeps one entry per CDR3 protein. The sample includes roughly 16,000 distinct CDR3 sequences, under 80% of them seen just once. The count of this clonotype is one. The target antigen is unknown. Treatment described: approximately 9-day PBMC culture with coronavirus spike peptide pools or control peptides (ViraFEST assay). Once peptide pools had expanded antigen-specific T cells, ViraFEST sequenced TCRs. Between the trimmed V and J ends, which lost 2 bases and 3 bases, there was a span of 14 bases. CDR1 is SEHNR, CDR2 FQNEAQ, per germline (reference sequence). The CDR3 runs 16 residues.

The TCR comes from a human donor who had recovered from COVID-19. Material: CD4+ T cells from blood, cultured in vitro. The chain is built from TRBV7-9 and TRBJ2-1; weak D call: TRBD2 (7 bases). CDR3 protein: CASSLYAGADYNEQFF. In DNA, the CDR3 is TGTGCCAGCAGCTTATATGCGGGGGCCGACTACAATGAGCAGTTCTTC.